A single T cell receptor beta chain is shown here with its context. V trimming: 5 bases; J trimming: 1 base; junction bases outside the gene matches: 4. The CDR3 length is 14 residues. Germline CDR1 and CDR2: SGHNT and YENEEA. This PCR relied on a set of 60 Vbeta primers and 13 Jbeta primers. Generated by immunoSEQ multiplex PCR, the TCRdb table keeps only in-frame clones and is missing some. The table shows 150,000 to 200,000 clones, with 65% to 80% occurring only once. The entry originates in a study of cytomegalovirus exposure and HLA in healthy donors. The clonotype originates from a woman aged 25 to 39 in good health and CMV-seropositive. V gene TRBV11-3 combines with J gene TRBJ2-7; 8 bases fit TRBD1. Sequenced: PBMCs. The CDR3 loop reads CASSRTGLSYEQYF. The CDR3 DNA reads as TGTGCCAGCAGCCGGACAGGGCTATCCTACGAGCAGTACTTC.